A selection of T cell receptor beta chains follows, all from one sample in a study. Via MiXCR, TCRdb re-called the 5' RACE reads, giving one row per CDR3 protein. This table holds more than 1,000 distinct CDR3 sequences, more than 5.5% found once. Sequenced input: central memory T cells from blood PBMCs. The receptors originated from a male donor with HIV. CDR3s include the opening cysteine and the closing phenylalanine or tryptophan. Each record gives: D gene, clone size, V gene, J gene, CDR3 DNA, CDR3 protein. A D gene is named only where the DNA matches it firmly. The size of a clone is reported for some rows only, either as once, few or many, or as a class for expanded clones.

.	few	TRBV11-1	TRBJ1-1	TGTGCCAGCAGCTTAGTTTTACAGGCTACTGAAGCTTTCTTT	CASSLVLQATEAFF
.	few	TRBV10-3	TRBJ2-7	TGTGCCGCAGGGTACGAGCAGTACTTC	CAAGYEQYF
.	.	TRBV10-3	TRBJ2-7	TGTGCCAACAGGACCGGACGGGGAAGCTCCTACGAGCAGTACTTC	CANRTGRGSSYEQYF
.	medium-sized	TRBV6-2/TRBV6-3	TRBJ2-7	TGTGCCAGCAGCGTTAGCTGGGTCTACGAGCAGTACTTC	CASSVSWVYEQYF
.	large	TRBV21-1	TRBJ2-7	TGTGCCAGCAGCAAACGGGAGGGGTACGAGCAGTACTTC	CASSKREGYEQYF
.	large	TRBV6-5	TRBJ1-1	TGTGCCAGCAGTTACGCTATGGGGGGTCGCACTGAAGCTTTCTTT	CASSYAMGGRTEAFF
TRBD2	large	TRBV7-7	TRBJ2-1	TGTGCTAGCAGCTTAGCTGGGCGGGGGTCCAATGAGCAGTTCTTC	CASSLAGRGSNEQFF
TRBD1	medium-sized	TRBV12-3/TRBV12-4	TRBJ2-2	TGTGCCAGCAGGGGACAGGGGCGACACACCGGGGAGCTGTTTTTT	CASRGQGRHTGELFF
TRBD2	large	TRBV11-2	TRBJ2-7	TGTGCCAGCAGCTCCTGGACTAGCGGGATAAGCTCCTACGAGCAGTACTTC	CASSSWTSGISSYEQYF
.	few	TRBV15	TRBJ2-3	TGTGCCACCAGCAGAGGTCGCGGGAACACAGATACGCAGTATTTT	CATSRGRGNTDTQYF
TRBD1	few	TRBV4-2	TRBJ2-5	TGTGCCAGCAGCCAAGATGGGACAGGGGCAGAGACCCAGTACTTC	CASSQDGTGAETQYF
.	large	TRBV7-2	TRBJ1-2	TGTGCCAGCAGCTTAGGCAGGCCCCTCGGCTACACCTTC	CASSLGRPLGYTF
.	few	TRBV10-3	TRBJ1-5	TGTGCCATCAGGCCCGGGGACAGCAATCAGCCCCAGCATTTT	CAIRPGDSNQPQHF
.	few	TRBV15	TRBJ1-1	TGTGCCACCAGCAGAGATTTGGGGAACACTGAAGCTTTCTTT	CATSRDLGNTEAFF
TRBD1	medium-sized	TRBV30	TRBJ2-7	TGTGCCTGGAGCGCCGGGTTATTAGGGACAGGGGGCGGCGAGCAGTACTTC	CAWSAGLLGTGGGEQYF
TRBD1	large	TRBV11-3	TRBJ2-2	TGTGCCAGCAGCCGGGACAGGGGGACCGGGGAGCTGTTTTTT	CASSRDRGTGELFF
.	medium-sized	TRBV15	TRBJ2-3	TGTGCCACCAGCAGACCCTTGGGGCAGGGGGGCAATACGCAGTATTTT	CATSRPLGQGGNTQYF
.	.	TRBV4-1	TRBJ1-3	TGCGCCAGCAGCCAAACAGGAAACACCATATATTTT	CASSQTGNTIYF
.	.	TRBV15	TRBJ1-3	TGTGCCACCAGCAGAGATCAACGAGCGGGAAACACCATATATTTT	CATSRDQRAGNTIYF
.	medium-sized	TRBV28	TRBJ2-2	TGTGCCAGCAGATCCACGGGACGGTCGCCGGCCGGGGAGCTGTTTTTT	CASRSTGRSPAGELFF
.	medium-sized	TRBV10-3	TRBJ1-2	TGTGCCATCAGTGAGTCTGTCTTTCGTGGGGACTATGGCTACACCTTC	CAISESVFRGDYGYTF
.	.	TRBV11-2	TRBJ1-2	TGTGCCAGCAGCTTAGCTCCAGGACAGAACTATGGCTACACCTTC	CASSLAPGQNYGYTF
.	medium-sized	TRBV28	TRBJ2-1	TGTGCGGCGTCCGGGGGAAGGGCTCTCAATGAGCAGTTCTTC	CAASGGRALNEQFF
TRBD2	medium-sized	TRBV19	TRBJ2-1	TGTGCCAGTAGCAAAGGACTAGCGGGAGGAGGCAATGAGCAGTTCTTC	CASSKGLAGGGNEQFF
TRBD1	.	TRBV7-6	TRBJ2-5	TGTGCCAGCAGCTTAGGGGTCGGGACAGGGGGCCAAGAGACCCAGTACTTC	CASSLGVGTGGQETQYF
.	.	TRBV7-2	TRBJ2-7	TGTGCCAGCAGCCCAGGACGAGCCTACGAGCAGTACTTC	CASSPGRAYEQYF
TRBD2	few	TRBV11-3	TRBJ2-3	TGTGCCAGCAGCGGTCAAATAGCGGGAGGGATCACAGATACGCAGTATTTT	CASSGQIAGGITDTQYF
TRBD1	few	TRBV7-6	TRBJ1-2	TGTGCCAGCAGCTTATTAGGACAGGGAGAGTCTGGCTACACCTTC	CASSLLGQGESGYTF
.	medium-sized	TRBV3-1	TRBJ2-1	TGTGCCAGCAGCCAAGTGCCGGTGGAGCAGTTCTTC	CASSQVPVEQFF
TRBD1	large	TRBV27	TRBJ1-1	TGTGCCAGCAGTTTTTCGACAGGGAAAGCTTTCTTT	CASSFSTGKAFF
.	medium-sized	TRBV4-2	TRBJ1-5	TGTGCCAGCAGCCCGGGTCAGGGTCGGAGCAATCAGCCCCAGCATTTT	CASSPGQGRSNQPQHF
TRBD1	few	TRBV30	TRBJ2-7	TGTGCCTCGATGGGACAGAACGTCTACGAGCAGTACTTC	CASMGQNVYEQYF
TRBD2	few	TRBV7-6	TRBJ2-1	TGTGCCAGCAGCCCTAGCGGGGCTAGCGGGATAGGTTACAATGAGCAGTTCTTC	CASSPSGASGIGYNEQFF